This TCR beta chain was captured by sequencing in a study of siplizumab effects on memory and regulatory T cells. Overall study findings and caveats: The authors could not assign a naive or memory phenotype to roughly 75-96% of proliferating CD4+ or CD8+ clones. Treatment with siplizumab left mappable alloreactive CD4+ clones averaging approximately 69% Treg-derived, compared with 25% to 30% in controls. Tregs that proliferated in siplizumab cultures did not have their suppressive function confirmed. Apparently more diverse than memory cells, naive T cells also seemed major alloresponse contributors.

Assay: immunoSEQ multiplex PCR; the TCRdb copy retains only in-frame clones and omits some. This sample has 90,000 to 120,000 clones; about 91% occur once, and the top ten carry around 2.7%. V dropped 4 bases and J dropped 2; count of bases not matched to a gene: 2. The V gene's germline CDR1 is LNHNV and CDR2 YYDKDF (reference sequence). The CDR3 is 14 residues long. Worth noting for this clone: Its antigen is undetermined.

Sequencing was carried out using CD4+ T cells sorted from blood. This chain uses TRBV15 with TRBJ2-1; 7 nucleotides line up with TRBD1. The TCR sequence derives from a human donor in good health. Some clones in this sample may be carry-over from other donors' samples. The CDR3 DNA follows: TGTGCCACCAGCACAGGGGGAACCTACAATGAGCAGTTCTTC. Amino acids: CATSTGGTYNEQFF.